The 29 T cell receptor beta chains below come from one sample, sequenced in a study of T-cell reconstitution after alpha-beta-depleted transplantation in children. TCRbeta library construction was performed incorporating unique molecular identifiers. TCRdb itself ran the PCR reads through MiXCR, one entry per CDR3 protein. The sample lists under 100,000 distinct CDR3 sequences, around 15% seen once, with about 20% in the top ten. The sequencing here drew on PBMCs, mostly from graft donor cells, taken 180 days after TCRalphabeta/CD19-depleted stem cell transplant. The receptors stem from a male patient between 2 and 15 years old who had a stem cell transplant for acute lymphoblastic leukemia, so the T cells may come from the graft donor.

CDR3 nucleotide sequence: TGTGCCAGCAGCCAAGGGCCAGAGCAGTTCTTC. Amino acid sequence: CASSQGPEQFF. This chain connects TRBV4-2 to TRBJ2-1; no reliable D call. Trimming cost V 1 base and J 10 bases, with 5 bases left between them. Germline V CDR1 and CDR2: LGHNA, YNFKEQ. This CDR3 is built from 11 residues.

The rearrangement links TRBV5-1 to TRBJ1-1; 7 nucleotides agree with TRBD1. The CDR3 runs to 14 residues. Per germline, CDR1 SGHRS and CDR2 YFSETQ. Unmatched junction bases numbered 6, after V lost 2 bases and J lost 5 bases. The CDR3, as DNA: TGCGCCAGCAGCTTACAGGGGTTTATGACTGAAGCTTTCTTT. This gives the protein CASSLQGFMTEAFF.

This clonotype came up many times. This chain connects TRBV24-1 to TRBJ2-1, with unresolved D. V lost 5 bases and J 7 bases, leaving 5 bases between the germline ends. The V gene's germline CDR1 is KGHDR and CDR2 SFDVKD. The length of the CDR3 is 11 residues. The CDR3 protein is CATSVGNEQFF. In nucleotides, the CDR3 is TGTGCCACCAGTGTAGGGAATGAGCAGTTCTTC.

This clonotype was observed a handful of times. The chain has TRBV27 and TRBJ2-7, with 7 bases aligning to TRBD1. The CDR3 is 13 amino acids. V dropped 6 bases and J dropped 2; count of bases not matched to a gene: 4. Germline V gene data show CDR1 as MNHEY and CDR2 as SMNVEV (reference sequence). In DNA, the CDR3 is TGTGCCAGCAGACTGACAGGGACCTACGAGCAGTACTTC. Amino acids: CASRLTGTYEQYF.

Of note for this clonotype: The germline gene is not matched at one end of the junction; a read error may be the cause. The J gene is TRBJ2-7, the V gene TRBV20-1; TRBD1 matches at 10 bases. Germline CDR1 DFQATT, CDR2 SNEGSKA (reference sequence). The CDR3 sequence is 13 residues long. The CDR3 sequence: CSAGRDRGYEQSF. The CDR3 DNA is TGCAGTGCTGGCCGGGACAGGGGCTACGAGCAGTCCTTC.

The chain joins TRBV27 to TRBJ2-5; 8 nucleotides agree with TRBD2. Germline V CDR1 and CDR2: MNHEY, SMNVEV (reference sequence). CDR3 size: 13 residues. After removal of 4 bases from V and 7 bases from J, the junction contained 5 bases not matched to a gene. As DNA, the CDR3 is TGTGCCAGCAGTTCTCGGGGGGGGTTGACCCAGTACTTC. Residues: CASSSRGGLTQYF.

This clonotype was found a few times. V and J are TRBV28 and TRBJ1-6; possible D gene TRBD1, 6 bases. The CDR3 contains 16 residues. The V gene lost 6 bases and the J gene lost 8 bases, with 20 bases spanning the gap. Germline CDR1 reads MDHEN; CDR2 reads SYDVKM. The CDR3 sequence: CASRPPGRGSDSPLHF. CDR3 bases: TGTGCCAGCAGGCCCCCGGGCAGGGGTAGCGATTCACCCCTCCACTTT.

This clonotype has a count of ten or more. The gene calls are TRBV5-4 and TRBJ1-2; D unresolved. The length of the CDR3 is 12 residues. The V gene's germline CDR1 is SGHNT and CDR2 YYREEE (reference sequence). V was cut by 2 bases and J by 8 bases, with 10 bases left in between. The CDR3 DNA follows: TGTGCCAGCAGCTTAGAAGGGTTCGGCTACACCTTC. It specifies CASSLEGFGYTF.

This clonotype was observed a handful of times. The chain employs TRBV3-1 and TRBJ2-7; D remains unclear. The V and J ends lost 1 base and 0 bases respectively, with 4 bases between them. Germline CDR1 LGHDT, CDR2 YNNKEL (reference sequence). The CDR3 spans 13 residues. Written as DNA, the CDR3 is TGTGCCAGCAGCCAAGCTTACTCCTACGAGCAGTACTTC. Amino acid sequence: CASSQAYSYEQYF.

The table lists this clonotype with a few counts. V is TRBV10-3 and J is TRBJ1-4; maybe TRBD1 (6 bases). The CDR3 is made up of 15 amino acids. V lost 3 bases, J lost 8 bases, and 16 bases lay in between. CDR1 and CDR2 from the germline V gene are ENHRY and SYGVKD. The CDR3 is CAISDSYGGEEKLFF. DNA of the CDR3: TGTGCCATCAGTGATTCGTACGGGGGCGAAGAAAAACTGTTTTTT.

This clonotype was observed many times. This chain connects TRBV10-2 to TRBJ2-1, with 9 bases identical to TRBD2. Germline loops: CDR1 WSHSY, CDR2 SAAADI. V dropped 6 bases and J dropped 6; count of bases not matched to a gene: 9. The length of the CDR3 is 15 residues. CDR3: CASRNSGRSVNEQFF. The CDR3 DNA follows: TGCGCCAGCAGGAATAGCGGGAGAAGTGTCAATGAGCAGTTCTTC.

This chain uses TRBV7-8 with TRBJ2-2; 7 bases map to TRBD1. Germline CDR1 and CDR2: SGHVS and FQNEAQ. The CDR3 consists of 14 residues. V shed 8 bases, J shed 5 bases, and the junction held 8 bases outside the gene matches. In DNA, the CDR3 is TGTGCCAGCGGCGGGCCAGGGGGTACCGGGGAGCTGTTTTTT. Translating gives CASGGPGGTGELFF.

V is TRBV7-2 and J is TRBJ1-6, with a weak D call TRBD1 (6 bases). The V and J ends lost 5 bases and 7 bases respectively, with 15 bases between them. The CDR3 is 15 amino acids. Germline lookup yields CDR1 SGHTA and CDR2 FQGNSA. This chain's CDR3 is CASSRDLGGNSPLHF. CDR3 bases: TGTGCCAGCAGCCGTGATTTAGGGGGAAATTCACCCCTCCACTTT.

This clonotype was found a few times. V and J are TRBV7-9 and TRBJ2-1; the D gene is possibly TRBD1 (5 bases). The CDR3 contains 15 residues. V was pared by 4 bases and J by 9 bases, with 19 bases between. The germline gives CDR1 SEHNR, CDR2 FQNEAQ (reference sequence). This chain's CDR3 is CASSSQGVPYGEQFF. The CDR3 coding sequence is TGTGCCAGCAGCTCCCAAGGGGTCCCGTATGGTGAGCAGTTCTTC.

The V gene is TRBV4-3, the J gene TRBJ2-5, with 7 bases matching TRBD2. Germline V gene sequence: CDR1 LGHNA, CDR2 YSLEER. This CDR3 comprises 16 residues. Trimming cost V 4 bases and J 3 bases; bases outside gene matches: 11. The CDR3: CASSRPWAGAEETQYF. The CDR3 coding sequence is TGCGCCAGCAGCCGGCCTTGGGCGGGAGCAGAAGAGACCCAGTACTTC.

The table lists this clonotype with a few counts. The rearrangement links TRBV29-1 to TRBJ2-5; the D gene could be TRBD1 or TRBD2 (5 bases each). CDR3 length: 13 amino acids. The V and J ends lost 8 bases and 3 bases respectively, with 16 bases between them. Germline CDR1 reads SQVTM; CDR2 reads ANQGSEA. CDR3 DNA sequence: TGCAGCATCAGGGTAATCGGGGAAGAGACCCAGTACTTC. This sequence encodes CSIRVIGEETQYF.

The V and J genes are TRBV10-2 and TRBJ2-3; TRBD2 is a possible D gene (6 bases). This CDR3 is 16 amino acids long. Trimming cost V 2 bases and J 0 bases, with 12 bases left between them. CDR1 is WSHSY, CDR2 SAAADI, per germline. DNA for the CDR3: TGCGCCAGCAGTGAGCCTGGACTAATTAGCACAGATACGCAGTATTTT. Protein: CASSEPGLISTDTQYF.

There are a few counts of this clonotype. This rearrangement joins TRBV5-5 to TRBJ1-1; D is perhaps TRBD1 (5 bases). The V and J ends lost 5 bases and 8 bases respectively, with 16 bases between them. The CDR3 is 13 residues long. Germline values: CDR1 SGHKS, CDR2 YYEKEE (reference sequence). Written as DNA, the CDR3 is TGTGCCAGCAGGGGGGACCACCAGAAGGAAGCTTTCTTT. This codes for CASRGDHQKEAFF.

To note about this clonotype: The junction departs from the called germline gene at one end, perhaps through a read error. The gene calls are TRBV15 and TRBJ2-4; possibly TRBD1 for D (5 bases). The germline V gene encodes CDR1 LNHNV and CDR2 YYDKDF (reference sequence). The CDR3 spans 13 residues. The CDR3 DNA reads TGTGCCACCAGCAGAGATCCATTGGACAAGGGCGACTTC. Translated: CATSRDPLDKGDF.

The chain joins TRBV5-1 to TRBJ2-2, with 9 positions matching TRBD2. The CDR3 covers 17 residues. Germline values: CDR1 SGHRS, CDR2 YFSETQ. V trimming: 0 bases; J trimming: 3 bases; junction bases outside the gene matches: 6. The CDR3: CASSLALAGQHTGELFF. The DNA of the CDR3 is TGCGCCAGCAGCTTGGCCCTAGCGGGGCAGCACACCGGGGAGCTGTTTTTT.

This clonotype has just a few counts. CDR3 loop: CSVELAGFYEQYF. For the CDR3, the DNA is TGCAGCGTTGAACTAGCGGGGTTCTACGAGCAGTACTTC. The genes are TRBV29-1 and TRBJ2-7, with 9 bases identical to TRBD2. V trimming: 2 bases; J trimming: 3 bases; junction bases outside the gene matches: 2. CDR1 is SQVTM, CDR2 ANQGSEA, per germline. The CDR3 is 13 residues long.

This clonotype was seen only a few times. The chain couples TRBV7-9 to TRBJ1-1; D gene unclear. The V end lost 0 bases, the J end lost 8 bases, and 13 bases lay between the germline ends. CDR1 and CDR2 (germline): SEHNR, FQNEAQ (reference sequence). The CDR3 spans 14 residues. The chain's CDR3 is CASSLASRQKEAFF. In DNA, the CDR3 is TGTGCCAGCAGCTTAGCGTCGCGGCAAAAGGAAGCTTTCTTT.

This clonotype turned up a few times. The V gene is TRBV11-2, the J gene TRBJ2-7; 7 bases map to TRBD1. Germline trimming cut 5 bases from V and 3 bases from J; bases unmatched to any gene: 7. This CDR3 region has 14 residues. The germline V gene encodes CDR1 SGHAT and CDR2 FQNNGV. The CDR3 here is CASSVTGTVYEQYF. CDR3 bases: TGTGCCAGCAGCGTCACCGGGACAGTCTACGAGCAGTACTTC. The whole variable domain, remainder taken from reference TRBV11-2 and TRBJ2-7, is EAGVAQSPRYKIIEKRQSVAFWCNPISGHATLYWYQQILGQGPKLLIQFQNNGVVDDSQLPKDRFSAERLKGVDSTLKIQPAKLEDSAVYLCASSVTGTVYEQYFGPGTRLTVT.

The chain couples TRBV20-1 to TRBJ2-7; TRBD1 agrees at 7 bases. V shed 4 bases, J shed 2 bases, and the junction held 5 bases outside the gene matches. Germline CDR1 DFQATT, CDR2 SNEGSKA (reference sequence). The CDR3 length is 13 residues. The CDR3 DNA sequence: TGCAGTGCTAACAGGGGCAGGACCTACGAGCAGTACTTC. Translated: CSANRGRTYEQYF.

This clonotype was detected ten times or more. The chain couples TRBV20-1 to TRBJ2-1; 12 nucleotides match TRBD2. Germline values: CDR1 DFQATT, CDR2 SNEGSKA (reference sequence). CDR3 length: 15 amino acids. The J segment lost 3 bases and the V segment lost 3 bases, leaving 3 bases of the junction unmatched. The CDR3 reads CSARRTSGVYNEQFF. The DNA for the CDR3 is TGCAGTGCTAGGAGGACTAGCGGGGTCTACAATGAGCAGTTCTTC.

The rearrangement uses TRBV10-3 and TRBJ2-7, with TRBD1 matching 7 bases. There are 12 residues in the CDR3. Per germline, CDR1 ENHRY and CDR2 SYGVKD. The V gene end was trimmed by 9 bases and the J gene end by 0 bases; junction bases not matched to a gene: 2. The CDR3: CAMDRSSYEQYF. CDR3 nucleotide sequence: TGTGCCATGGACAGGTCCTCCTACGAGCAGTACTTC.

The sample holds a few counts of this clonotype. This chain uses TRBV20-1 with TRBJ1-4; no clear D. The CDR3 is made up of 12 amino acids. The germline V gene encodes CDR1 DFQATT and CDR2 SNEGSKA (reference sequence). V gave up 7 bases and J gave up 1 base, with 7 bases separating them. The CDR3 DNA sequence: TGCAGTGTTGCTCGAACTAATGAAAAACTGTTTTTT. It codes for CSVARTNEKLFF.

In its sample, this clonotype was seen a few times. The chain carries TRBV5-1 and TRBJ1-2, with 10 bases aligning to TRBD1. The junction had 14 bases not matched to a gene; V was cut back by 3 bases and J by 6 bases. The CDR3 has 17 amino acids. Germline CDR1 SGHRS, CDR2 YFSETQ. The CDR3 region is CASSYAPATGGGNGYTF. The CDR3 DNA sequence: TGCGCCAGCAGCTACGCCCCCGCGACAGGGGGCGGAAATGGCTACACCTTC. Looking up the rest from reference TRBV5-1 and TRBJ1-2 gives the full variable domain: KAGVTQTPRYLIKTRGQQVTLSCSPISGHRSVSWYQQTPGQGLQFLFEYFSETQRNKGNFPGRFSGRQFSNSRSEMNVSTLELGDSALYLCASSYAPATGGGNGYTFGSGTRLTVV.

Written as DNA, the CDR3 is TGTGCCAGCATCCGGGGACACAGATACAATGAGCAGTTCTTC. Translating gives CASIRGHRYNEQFF. V gene TRBV5-6 combines with J gene TRBJ2-1; tentatively, D is TRBD1 (6 bases). The CDR3 sequence is 14 residues long. Germline CDR1 is SGHDT and CDR2 is YYEEEE. The germline V and J ends were trimmed by 6 bases and 4 bases, with 14 bases remaining between them.